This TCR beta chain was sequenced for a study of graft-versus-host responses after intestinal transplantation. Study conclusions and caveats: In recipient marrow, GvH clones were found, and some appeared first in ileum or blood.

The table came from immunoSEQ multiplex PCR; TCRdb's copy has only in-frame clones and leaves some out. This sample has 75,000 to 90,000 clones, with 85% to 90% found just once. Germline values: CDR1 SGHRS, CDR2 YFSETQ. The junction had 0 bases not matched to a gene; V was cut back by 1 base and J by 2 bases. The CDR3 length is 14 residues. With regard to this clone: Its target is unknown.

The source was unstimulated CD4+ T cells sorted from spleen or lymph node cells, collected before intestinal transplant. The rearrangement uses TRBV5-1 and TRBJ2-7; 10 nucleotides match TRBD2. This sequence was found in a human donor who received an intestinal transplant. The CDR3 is CASSLTSGAYEQYF. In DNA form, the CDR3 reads TGCGCCAGCAGCTTGACTAGCGGGGCCTACGAGCAGTACTTC.